This T cell receptor beta chain came from a study of T cells after yellow fever vaccination. One entry per CDR3 protein, called by TCRdb with MiXCR from the 5' RACE reads. The sample carries tens of thousands of distinct CDR3 sequences, around 5% recorded once. The V gene's germline CDR1 is SGHRS and CDR2 YFSETQ. The CDR3 runs to 14 residues. Trimming at V came to 3 bases and at J to 3 bases, leaving 3 bases not matched to a gene. This clonotype has a count of ten or more. V and J are TRBV5-1 and TRBJ2-3, with 8 bases lining up with TRBD1. Here the sequenced sample was CD8+ T cells sorted from PBMCs, taken 10 days after the yellow fever booster vaccination. The source is a man aged 30 to 45 who received the YFV17D yellow fever vaccine. The CDR3 is CASSSGQGTDTQYF. In nucleotides, the CDR3 is TGCGCCAGCAGCTCCGGACAGGGTACAGATACGCAGTATTTT.